The T cell receptor beta chain under discussion was sequenced for a study of cytomegalovirus exposure and HLA in healthy donors. The wider study: Some 180 million T cells yielded 117 million unique TCR beta sequences in earlier analysis. Study outcomes and limitations: Most TCR sequences were seen very rarely across donors, but some public TCRs occurred in many. Relative to the approximately 630-donor mean, N-insertions were reportedly fewer in an Asian-associated ancestry cluster in a later analysis.

A word on this clone: Its antigen is as yet unknown.

Primers for the PCR totalled 60 Vbeta and 13 Jbeta. The repertoire was sequenced with immunoSEQ multiplex PCR; TCRdb's copy has only in-frame clones and lacks some. The sample gives fewer than 200,000 clones, approximately 81% of which show up once; 1.3% to 1.5% is in the top ten. The sequence was collected from a man in his late teens or twenties in good health and CMV-seronegative. Specimen: PBMCs.

In nucleotides, the CDR3 is TGTGCCAGCACCGTCGACAGGCTGAACACTGAAGCTTTCTTT. It specifies CASTVDRLNTEAFF. The gene calls are TRBV2 and TRBJ1-1, with D possibly matching TRBD1 (6 bases). CDR3 length equals 14 residues. Looked up from germline, CDR1 is SNHLY and CDR2 is FYNNEI. V was cut by 7 bases and J by 0 bases, with 12 bases left in between.